These 18 T cell receptor beta chains were sequenced from one sample in a study of spatial heterogeneity in lung cancer. TCRdb re-derived calls from the 5' RACE reads in MiXCR, one entry per CDR3 protein. This sample yields fewer than 30,000 distinct CDR3 sequences, of which 4.5% to 7.5% are seen a single time; around 21% belongs to the top ten. Time point meaning: blood at routine non-recurrence follow-up after resection. Tumor, nontumor lung or frozen PBMC supplied whole RNA that was sequenced unsorted. The specimen comprised PBMCs, sampled at follow-up. These receptors all come from a male donor with early-stage non-small cell lung cancer.

This clonotype was recorded many times. The J gene is TRBJ1-6, the V gene TRBV9; TRBD1 is a possible D gene (6 bases). The CDR3 contains 14 residues. Germline CDR1 is SGDLS and CDR2 is YYNGEE. Trimming left V 4 bases short and J 10 bases short, with 15 bases between. CDR3 amino acids: CASSPRDMESPLHF. CDR3 bases: TGTGCCAGCAGCCCCCGGGACATGGAGTCACCCCTCCACTTT. The whole variable domain, remainder taken from reference TRBV9 and TRBJ1-6, is DSGVTQTPKHLITATGQRVTLRCSPRSGDLSVYWYQQSLDQGLQFLIQYYNGEERAKGNILERFSAQQFPDLHSELNLSSLELGDSALYFCASSPRDMESPLHFGNGTRLTVT.

This clonotype was recorded many times. This chain connects TRBV2 to TRBJ1-2; D unresolved. Germline V gene lookup returns CDR1 SNHLY and CDR2 FYNNEI. Trimming left V 1 base short and J 7 bases short, with 4 bases between. The CDR3 is 11 amino acids. CDR3 sequence reads: CASSEVSGYTF. CDR3 in DNA: TGTGCCAGCAGTGAAGTTTCTGGCTACACCTTC.

This clonotype was observed at least ten times. V usage is TRBV20-1 and J usage is TRBJ2-3; possibly TRBD1 for D (5 bases). Germline CDR1 reads DFQATT; CDR2 reads SNEGSKA (reference sequence). Trimming removed 5 bases at V and 3 bases at J, with 12 bases between. The CDR3 runs 13 residues. CDR3 in DNA: TGCAGTGCTGACAGCATAGGGACAGATACGCAGTATTTT. This codes for CSADSIGTDTQYF.

This clonotype was picked up a small number of times. The CDR3 region has the DNA TGTGCCAGCAGCCAAGCCCGGACAGGCCCCTCTGAAGCTTTCTTT. Residues: CASSQARTGPSEAFF. The chain combines TRBV4-2 with TRBJ1-1; TRBD1 matches at 7 bases. CDR1 is LGHNA and CDR2 is YNFKEQ in the germline V gene. The CDR3 sequence is 15 residues long. V lost 1 base, J lost 6 bases, and 8 bases stayed unmatched.

This clonotype counts as medium-sized (0.01 to 0.1%). The chain joins TRBV27 to TRBJ1-4, with TRBD1 matching 10 bases. The trim removed 0 bases at V and 7 bases at J, leaving 2 bases unmatched. The germline gives CDR1 MNHEY, CDR2 SMNVEV (reference sequence). The CDR3 loop spans 15 amino acids. Here the CDR3 reads CASSLSRDRGEKLFF. The CDR3, as DNA: TGTGCCAGCAGTTTATCGCGGGACAGGGGTGAAAAACTGTTTTTT.

In its sample, this clonotype was seen many times. V usage is TRBV4-3 and J usage is TRBJ2-5; 8 bases fit TRBD2. The CDR3 length is 16 residues. V gave up 2 bases and J gave up 0 bases; unmatched junction bases: 5. Germline lookup yields CDR1 LGHNA and CDR2 YSLEER. CDR3 amino acids: CASSQQSGGNQETQYF. CDR3 DNA: TGCGCCAGCAGCCAACAGAGCGGGGGAAACCAAGAGACCCAGTACTTC.

This clonotype ranks as medium-sized. The chain joins TRBV29-1 to TRBJ2-7; 13 bases map to TRBD2. J was trimmed by 6 bases and V by 5 bases; bases with no gene match: 7. CDR1 SQVTM and CDR2 ANQGSEA come from the germline V gene. CDR3 size: 14 residues. The CDR3 DNA sequence: TGCAGCGTTTCGACTAGCGGGAGGTTCTCCGAGCAGTACGTC. Encoded protein: CSVSTSGRFSEQYV.

The chain employs TRBV19 and TRBJ1-5; D might be TRBD1 (5 bases). This CDR3 spans 13 amino acids. V lost 0 bases, J lost 7 bases, and 7 bases lay in between. Germline V gene sequence: CDR1 LNHDA, CDR2 SQIVND (reference sequence). CDR3: CASSIEGEQPQHF. The CDR3, as DNA: TGTGCCAGTAGTATAGAGGGGGAACAGCCCCAGCATTTT.

Ten or more counts support this clonotype. This chain links TRBV3-1 with TRBJ1-1, with TRBD1 identical over 8 bases. The CDR3 extends over 12 amino acids. The germline CDR1 and CDR2 sequences are LGHDT and YNNKEL (reference sequence). V was pared by 5 bases and J by 10 bases, with 6 bases of the junction left unmatched. For the CDR3, the DNA is TGTGCCAGCAGCTCCGGACAGGGAGCAGCTTTCTTT. Amino acid sequence: CASSSGQGAAFF.

This clonotype was observed at least ten times. The chain has TRBV7-9 and TRBJ2-7, with a weak D call TRBD2 (6 bases). V lost 3 bases, J lost 1 base, and 10 bases lay in between. There are 14 residues in the CDR3. CDR1 and CDR2 from the germline V gene are SEHNR and FQNEAQ (reference sequence). The DNA of the CDR3 is TGTGCCAGCAGCTTCGGGGGAGAATCCTACGAGCAGTACGTC. Residues: CASSFGGESYEQYV.

This clonotype was seen at least ten times. This chain joins TRBV19 and TRBJ2-1; 12 positions agree with TRBD2. This CDR3 has 18 residues. From germline, CDR1 is LNHDA and CDR2 SQIVND (reference sequence). The J segment lost 10 bases and the V segment lost 5 bases, leaving 18 bases of the junction unmatched. CDR3 region: CASSVRRLAGDALLEQFF. The CDR3 DNA sequence: TGTGCCAGTAGTGTGAGAAGACTAGCGGGAGACGCATTATTGGAGCAGTTCTTC.

In its sample, this clonotype was seen many times. J is TRBJ2-1 and V is TRBV29-1; a possible D gene is TRBD1 (6 bases). The V gene lost 6 bases and the J gene lost 0 bases, with 15 bases spanning the gap. The CDR3 runs 15 residues. Germline V gene sequence: CDR1 SQVTM, CDR2 ANQGSEA. This chain's CDR3 is CSVAAGTSSYNEQFF. The CDR3 DNA follows: TGCAGCGTCGCTGCCGGGACAAGCTCCTACAATGAGCAGTTCTTC.

This clonotype ranks as medium-sized. This chain uses TRBV20-1 with TRBJ2-1, with TRBD2 matching 11 bases. Germline V CDR1 and CDR2: DFQATT, SNEGSKA (reference sequence). This CDR3 region has 15 residues. V lost 5 bases, J lost 5 bases, and 8 bases stayed unmatched. The DNA of the CDR3 is TGCAGTGCTGTCTACCCGGGACTAGCGGACAATGAGCAGTTCTTC. It translates to CSAVYPGLADNEQFF.

In its sample, this clonotype is large (0.1 to 1%). This chain links TRBV2 with TRBJ2-7; 7 bases line up with TRBD2. The CDR3 extends over 14 amino acids. Germline CDR1 reads SNHLY; CDR2 reads FYNNEI. After removal of 1 base from V and 5 bases from J, the junction contained 5 bases not matched to a gene. In nucleotides, the CDR3 is TGTGCCAGCAGTGAAGGCTCGGGGAGGGACGAGCAGTACTTC. Translating it yields CASSEGSGRDEQYF.

The rearrangement uses TRBV5-1 and TRBJ2-1; 9 nucleotides align to TRBD2. Trimming at V came to 1 base and at J to 9 bases, leaving 5 bases not matched to a gene. In germline, CDR1 is SGHRS, CDR2 YFSETQ. The CDR3 consists of 14 residues. Here the CDR3 DNA reads TGCGCCAGCAGCTTGTCAGGACTAGCGAGTGAGCAGTTCTTC. This sequence encodes CASSLSGLASEQFF. The variable domain in full, completed from reference TRBV5-1 and TRBJ2-1, reads KAGVTQTPRYLIKTRGQQVTLSCSPISGHRSVSWYQQTPGQGLQFLFEYFSETQRNKGNFPGRFSGRQFSNSRSEMNVSTLELGDSALYLCASSLSGLASEQFFGPGTRLTVL.

This clonotype has just a few counts. The chain uses TRBV6-5 and TRBJ2-5, with D possibly called TRBD1 or TRBD2 (6 bases each). Trimming stripped 2 bases from V and 6 bases from J, with 13 bases between. The CDR3 has 14 residues. CDR1 is MNHEY, CDR2 SVGAGI, per germline. As DNA, the CDR3 is TGTGCCAGCAGTTACGACGGGGGCCGGAAGACCCAGTACTTC. Translating gives CASSYDGGRKTQYF.

This clonotype was detected many times. The chain recombines TRBV28 with TRBJ2-7; 13 bases align to TRBD2. Trimming at V came to 1 base and at J to 6 bases, leaving 6 bases not matched to a gene. CDR1 and CDR2 from the germline V gene are MDHEN and SYDVKM. The CDR3 consists of 16 residues. CDR3 sequence reads: CASSLSGLAGAPEQYV. DNA of the CDR3: TGTGCCAGCAGTTTATCCGGACTAGCGGGAGCACCCGAGCAGTACGTC.

Ten or more counts support this clonotype. V is TRBV6-5 and J is TRBJ2-5; D unresolved. V lost 8 bases to trimming and J lost 2 bases, with 6 bases between them. This CDR3 is built from 11 residues. From germline, CDR1 is MNHEY and CDR2 SVGAGI. The CDR3 DNA reads as TGTGCCAGCCGCCTACAAGAGACCCAGTACTTC. Protein product: CASRLQETQYF.